One T cell receptor (beta chain) is described in this entry. The data were obtained in a study of blood T cell repertoires in COVID-19. Trimming removed 2 bases from V and 4 bases from J; junction bases left unmatched: 8. This CDR3 has 15 amino acids. CDR1 is SGDLS, CDR2 YYNGEE, per germline. Produced via immunoSEQ multiplex PCR; TCRdb's table is partial and in-frame only. In the table there are around 100,000 clones, less than 85% of which are singletons. The sequence was collected from a man aged 65 to 85 with active or convalescent COVID-19. The sample consisted of peripheral blood. V and J are TRBV9 and TRBJ2-5; TRBD1 matches at 7 bases. The DNA of the CDR3 is TGTGCCAGCAGCGTGACAGGGATAGTGACAGAGACCCAGTACTTC. Its protein is CASSVTGIVTETQYF.